These 20 T cell receptor beta chains were all obtained from the same sample, sequenced in a study of T cell responses to AZD1222 COVID-19 vaccine. Sequencing used immunoSEQ multiplex PCR; TCRdb keeps in-frame clones, though not all of them. The sample holds about 170,000 clones, 80% to 95% seen once. The input for sequencing was peripheral blood, taken on day 0 of AZD1222 vaccination. These receptors all come from an adult in good health.

This rearrangement joins TRBV27 to TRBJ2-2; D possibly corresponds to TRBD2 (6 bases). Trimming stripped 2 bases from V and 2 bases from J, with 12 bases between. CDR1 is MNHEY, CDR2 SMNVEV, per germline (reference sequence). The CDR3 runs to 16 residues. The CDR3 here is CASSLGLAYNTGELFF. DNA of the CDR3: TGTGCCAGCAGTTTAGGGCTAGCGTACAACACCGGGGAGCTGTTTTTT.

The V call is TRBV19, the J call TRBJ2-2; D is unresolved. The germline CDR1 and CDR2 sequences are LNHDA and SQIVND (reference sequence). This CDR3 comprises 15 residues. V lost 3 bases to trimming and J lost 6 bases, with 14 bases between them. For the CDR3, the DNA is TGTGCCAGTAGTATTAAAGGCTTAATCGCCGGGGAGCTGTTTTTT. Translation: CASSIKGLIAGELFF.

This clone has only a few counts. The chain uses TRBV3-1 (or the pseudogene TRBV3-2) and TRBJ1-5; D remains ambiguous. The CDR3 length is 13 residues. Germline V gene lookup returns CDR1 LGHDT and CDR2 YNNKEL (reference sequence). V lost 3 bases and J lost 7, with 10 bases in between. Here the CDR3 DNA reads TGTGCCAGCAGCCAGAACCTGGTGCAGCCCCAGCATTTT. It encodes CASSQNLVQPQHF.

The chain joins TRBV27 to TRBJ1-5, with a possible D match to TRBD1 (5 bases). Trimming took 2 bases from V and 6 from J, leaving 5 bases between them. Germline V gene sequence: CDR1 MNHEY, CDR2 SMNVEV (reference sequence). This CDR3 is 12 amino acids long. The CDR3 spells CASSLRGQPQHF. Here the CDR3 DNA reads TGTGCCAGCAGTTTAAGGGGTCAGCCCCAGCATTTT.

This clone was seen just once. The V gene is TRBV18, the J gene TRBJ2-1, with D possibly TRBD1 on 5 matching bases. Germline V lookup: CDR1 KGHSH, CDR2 LQKENI. This CDR3 contains 14 residues. V lost 4 bases and J 9 bases, leaving 16 bases between the germline ends. This CDR3 reads CASSQSRTNTEQFF. In DNA form, the CDR3 reads TGTGCCAGCTCACAGTCGAGGACAAACACTGAGCAGTTCTTC.

The chain joins TRBV21-1 to TRBJ1-2; TRBD1, the D gene given by the table, was not confirmed from the DNA. TRBV21-1 is labeled a pseudogene. This CDR3 is built from 17 residues. CDR3 DNA sequence: TGTGCCAGCAGCAAAGATTGTGTCCGGGACAGGGGGCTCCTGAGGACCTTC. As protein: CASSKDCVRDRGLLRTF.

This chain connects TRBV25-1 to TRBJ2-3; TRBD2 might be the D (5 bases). This CDR3 is 16 amino acids long. Germline CDR1 and CDR2: MGHDK and SYGVNS. The ends were cut back, 3 bases at V and 6 bases at J, with 19 bases in the middle. CDR3: CASSEVIAPSGDTQYF. The CDR3 DNA reads as TGTGCCAGCAGTGAGGTCATAGCGCCTAGTGGGGATACGCAGTATTTT.

This chain links TRBV6-5 with TRBJ1-2; no firm D call. Trimming took 8 bases from V and 5 from J, leaving 6 bases between them. CDR3 length: 10 residues. Germline V gene sequence: CDR1 MNHEY, CDR2 SVGAGI. CDR3: CASRTYGYTF. CDR3 DNA sequence: TGTGCCAGCCGGACGTATGGCTACACCTTC.

The V call is TRBV19, the J call TRBJ1-2; maybe TRBD1 (5 bases). V lost 1 base and J lost 0, with 9 bases in between. CDR3 length equals 15 residues. Per germline, CDR1 LNHDA and CDR2 SQIVND (reference sequence). Here the CDR3 DNA reads TGTGCCAGTAGTATAGCAGGGACCCCTAACTATGGCTACACCTTC. Translation gives CASSIAGTPNYGYTF.

This clone occurred once. This chain joins TRBV9 and TRBJ1-4; D not certain. V shed 0 bases and J shed 4 bases, with 7 bases lying between them. Germline V gene sequence: CDR1 SGDLS, CDR2 YYNGEE. This CDR3 is built from 14 residues. In DNA, the CDR3 is TGTGCCAGCAGCGTAGGGCAGGATAATGAAAAACTGTTTTTT. This encodes CASSVGQDNEKLFF.

The chain recombines TRBV12-3 or TRBV12-4 with TRBJ2-3; D is uncertain. Trimming pared 6 bases from V and 10 bases from J, leaving 17 bases between. CDR3 length: 13 amino acids. This CDR3 reads CASSPIGYAPQYF. The CDR3 nucleotides read TGTGCCAGCAGCCCGATAGGTTATGCCCCGCAGTATTTT.

The V gene is TRBV2, the J gene TRBJ1-6; the D gene is possibly TRBD1 (5 bases). Trimming shortened V by 7 bases and J by 7 bases, and 11 bases separated the two germline ends. The CDR3 has 13 amino acids. Germline V gene data show CDR1 as SNHLY and CDR2 as FYNNEI. The CDR3 DNA follows: TGTGCCAGCAAGGATCAGGGAAATTCACCCCTCCACTTT. Its protein is CASKDQGNSPLHF.

The chain combines TRBV15 with TRBJ2-5; no reliable D call. Deletions cut 5 bases from V and 2 bases from J, with 9 bases between. This CDR3 contains 13 residues. CDR1 LNHNV and CDR2 YYDKDF come from the germline V gene (reference sequence). The CDR3 region has the DNA TGTGCCACCAGCGGTACCTCTCAAGAGACCCAGTACTTC. Amino acid sequence: CATSGTSQETQYF.

The rearrangement links TRBV9 to TRBJ2-1, with TRBD2 as a possible D gene (5 bases). The CDR3 has 16 residues. Germline-derived CDR1 and CDR2 are SGDLS and YYNGEE. The V end was cut by 2 bases, the J end by 4 bases, with 16 bases between. The CDR3: CASSVPGVAGYNEQFF. The CDR3 DNA reads as TGTGCCAGCAGCGTCCCCGGGGTAGCAGGATACAATGAGCAGTTCTTC.

J is TRBJ2-7 and V is TRBV27; no firm D call. Germline V gene data show CDR1 as MNHEY and CDR2 as SMNVEV (reference sequence). V lost 0 bases to trimming and J lost 7 bases, with 13 bases between them. The CDR3 is made up of 14 amino acids. The CDR3 DNA follows: TGTGCCAGCAGTTTATCGATATTAGGAGAAGAGCAGTACTTC. Its translation is CASSLSILGEEQYF.

The chain recombines TRBV2 with TRBJ2-7, with 8 bases lining up with TRBD2. The CDR3 loop spans 18 amino acids. V gave up 4 bases and J gave up 2 bases; unmatched junction bases: 16. Germline assignment: CDR1 SNHLY and CDR2 FYNNEI. In DNA, the CDR3 is TGTGCCAGCAGTGGGGTGGTTGGAGCGGGGGCCCTAACCTACGAGCAGTACTTC. Translated, it gives CASSGVVGAGALTYEQYF.

J is TRBJ2-7 and V is TRBV7-9; TRBD1 is a possible D gene (5 bases). V dropped 7 bases and J dropped 3 bases, with 13 bases sitting between them. CDR1 SEHNR and CDR2 FQNEAQ come from the germline V gene (reference sequence). The CDR3 sequence is 13 residues long. CDR3 amino acids: CASKNQGNYEQYF. Here the CDR3 DNA reads TGTGCCAGCAAAAATCAGGGAAACTACGAGCAGTACTTC.

In its sample, this clone was seen a few times. The chain recombines TRBV7-8 with TRBJ2-4, with a weak D call TRBD2 (6 bases). Trimming took off 4 bases at V and 2 bases at J, with 15 bases between the two ends. Germline values: CDR1 SGHVS, CDR2 FQNEAQ. The CDR3 consists of 16 residues. The CDR3 nucleotides are TGTGCCAGCAGCTCTTGGGGGGTGAAGACCAAAAACATTCAGTACTTC. Its protein product is CASSSWGVKTKNIQYF.

V usage is TRBV7-9 and J usage is TRBJ2-1; D perhaps matches TRBD2 (7 bases). The CDR3 is 16 amino acids. V dropped 4 bases and J dropped 0 bases, with 13 bases sitting between them. Germline values: CDR1 SEHNR, CDR2 FQNEAQ (reference sequence). The CDR3 DNA reads TGTGCCAGCAGCTCCAAGGGGGGGAGCTCCTACAATGAGCAGTTCTTC. Translation gives CASSSKGGSSYNEQFF.

The V and J genes are TRBV12-3 or TRBV12-4 and TRBJ2-2, with no clear D. CDR3 length equals 13 residues. The V end was cut by 2 bases, the J end by 6 bases, with 7 bases between. CDR3 in amino acids: CASSLYSPGELFF. DNA of the CDR3: TGTGCCAGCAGTTTATACTCGCCCGGGGAGCTGTTTTTT.